The 21 T cell receptor beta chains reported below all come from one sample, sequenced in a study of T cell responses to AZD1222 COVID-19 vaccine (dated by TCRdb to 2020 to 2023). The library was produced with the immunoSEQ multiplex PCR assay. The table comes from immuneACCESS by way of TCRdb, which keeps in-frame sequences with V and J called. Part of the clones is missing from these tables; in studies checked, under half for an unresolved V gene and the rest for unknown reasons. This sample lists about 84,000 clones; 90% to 95% were detected once. The ten largest clones represent around a tenth of the sample. The time point label, read with the paper, signifies: about 28 days (+/-7) after the second vaccine dose. The sample was peripheral blood, taken 28 days after the second AZD1222 dose. The receptors come from an adult who received the AZD1222 COVID-19 vaccine.

This clone occurred once. The chain couples TRBV5-4 to TRBJ2-3; 7 bases are a match to TRBD1. The germline CDR1 and CDR2 sequences are SGHNT and YYREEE (reference sequence). The CDR3 length is 15 residues. J gave up 0 bases and V 4 bases, and 5 bases lay outside the gene matches. This chain's CDR3 is CASSSGQASTDTQYF. CDR3 nucleotide sequence: TGTGCCAGCAGCAGCGGACAGGCCAGCACAGATACGCAGTATTTT.

The chain has TRBV25-1 and TRBJ1-2; a possible D gene is TRBD1 (5 bases). With 4 bases removed from V and 3 bases from J, the gap between germline ends came to 12 bases. This CDR3 spans 14 amino acids. Germline CDR1 reads MGHDK; CDR2 reads SYGVNS. CDR3 nucleotide sequence: TGTGCCAGCAGTGGGGGCCCCGACTACTATGGCTACACCTTC. Its protein product is CASSGGPDYYGYTF.

This clone was found a few times. The CDR3 here is CAWEAGRSYGYTF. The CDR3 DNA is TGTGCCTGGGAGGCAGGGCGATCCTATGGCTACACCTTC. The chain carries TRBV30 and TRBJ1-2; D is possibly TRBD1 (5 bases). The V end lost 5 bases, the J end lost 4 bases, and 14 bases lay between the germline ends. The CDR3 is made up of 13 amino acids. Germline CDR1 and CDR2: GTSNPN and SVGIG (reference sequence).

The rearrangement uses TRBV5-4 and TRBJ2-5; D not resolved. Germline V gene data show CDR1 as SGHNT and CDR2 as YYREEE (reference sequence). Deletions cut 4 bases from V and 5 bases from J, with 15 bases between. CDR3 size: 14 residues. The CDR3 protein is CASSPGVAIETQYF. The CDR3 DNA reads as TGTGCCAGCAGCCCCGGTGTGGCGATTGAGACCCAGTACTTC.

The genes are TRBV3-1 (or the pseudogene TRBV3-2) and TRBJ2-1; 14 bases agree with TRBD2. V was clipped by 3 bases and J by 1 base; unmatched bases: 8. The CDR3 consists of 19 residues. Per germline, CDR1 LGHDT and CDR2 YNNKEL (reference sequence). Here the CDR3 DNA reads TGTGCCAGCAGCCAGACGGGACTAGCGGGAGATCGTTCCTACAATGAGCAGTTCTTC. Translation gives CASSQTGLAGDRSYNEQFF.

The chain uses TRBV9 and TRBJ1-3; D gene unclear. Trimming pared 0 bases from V and 2 bases from J, leaving 9 bases between. The length of the CDR3 is 15 residues. Germline V gene sequence: CDR1 SGDLS, CDR2 YYNGEE. CDR3 coding DNA: TGTGCCAGCAGCGTAGAGAGGGTTCCTGGAAACACCATATATTTT. This gives the protein CASSVERVPGNTIYF. Together with reference TRBV9 and TRBJ1-3, the CDR3 gives the full variable domain: DSGVTQTPKHLITATGQRVTLRCSPRSGDLSVYWYQQSLDQGLQFLIQYYNGEERAKGNILERFSAQQFPDLHSELNLSSLELGDSALYFCASSVERVPGNTIYFGEGSWLTVV.

As regards this clone: Other DNA sequences in this sample translate to the same CDR3. The rearrangement uses TRBV18 and TRBJ2-2, with D uncertain. Germline assignment: CDR1 KGHSH and CDR2 LQKENI. The CDR3 has 14 amino acids. Trimming stripped 3 bases from V and 0 bases from J, with 5 bases between. CDR3 in amino acids: CASSPGTNTGELFF. DNA for the CDR3: TGTGCCAGCTCACCGGGAACGAACACCGGGGAGCTGTTTTTT.

The chain recombines TRBV4-2 with TRBJ2-2; 14 bases line up with TRBD2. V dropped 6 bases and J dropped 1; count of bases not matched to a gene: 10. The CDR3 consists of 19 residues. In germline, CDR1 is LGHNA, CDR2 YNFKEQ. The CDR3 loop reads CASSFGGLAGGLNTGELFF. Written as DNA, the CDR3 is TGTGCCAGCAGTTTTGGAGGACTAGCGGGGGGACTGAACACCGGGGAGCTGTTTTTT.

The V and J genes are TRBV5-1 and TRBJ1-1; 7 positions match TRBD1. This CDR3 contains 16 residues. Germline loops: CDR1 SGHRS, CDR2 YFSETQ. V shed 0 bases and J 1 base; nucleotides not matched to a gene: 6. CDR3 in DNA: TGCGCCAGCAGCTTGGGCCTGACAGGGAGGAACACTGAAGCTTTCTTT. Translating gives CASSLGLTGRNTEAFF.

This CDR3 reads CAWSGGSGNTIYF. The CDR3, as DNA: TGTGCCTGGAGTGGGGGCTCTGGAAACACCATATATTTT. The genes are TRBV30 and TRBJ1-3; no reliable D call. Germline V gives CDR1 GTSNPN, CDR2 SVGIG (reference sequence). V lost 1 base and J 0 bases, leaving 4 bases between the germline ends. This CDR3 comprises 13 residues.

V gene TRBV6-5 combines with J gene TRBJ1-6, with D unclear. This CDR3 has 15 residues. The germline gives CDR1 MNHEY, CDR2 SVGAGI. Trimming removed 0 bases from V and 9 bases from J, with 12 bases in between. CDR3 sequence: CASSYSGANLSPLHF. CDR3 nucleotides: TGTGCCAGCAGTTACTCGGGAGCCAATCTTTCACCCCTCCACTTT.

This chain uses TRBV6-5 with TRBJ2-7; D gene uncertain. Per the germline V gene, CDR1 is MNHEY and CDR2 is SVGAGI. Trimming cost V 3 bases and J 4 bases, with 16 bases left between them. This CDR3 has 15 residues. The DNA for the CDR3 is TGTGCCAGCAGTTATCGGGTTGGAGACGGTTACGAGCAGTACTTC. This gives the protein CASSYRVGDGYEQYF.

The chain carries TRBV5-1 and TRBJ1-1; D possibly corresponds to TRBD1 (5 bases). The CDR3 is made up of 15 amino acids. V lost 0 bases and J 0 bases, leaving 9 bases between the germline ends. Germline CDR1 reads SGHRS; CDR2 reads YFSETQ. The CDR3 bases are TGCGCCAGCAGCTTGGCCGGAGGGGTGAACACTGAAGCTTTCTTT. This translates into CASSLAGGVNTEAFF.

J is TRBJ2-3 and V is TRBV18; D remains ambiguous. This CDR3 contains 12 residues. Germline CDR1 is KGHSH and CDR2 is LQKENI. With 6 bases removed from V and 0 bases from J, the gap between germline ends came to 4 bases. CDR3 sequence (DNA): TGTGCCAGCTCCCTAAGCACAGATACGCAGTATTTT. Amino acid sequence: CASSLSTDTQYF.

The V call is TRBV27, the J call TRBJ2-1; perhaps TRBD1 as D (6 bases). Germline CDR1 is MNHEY and CDR2 is SMNVEV (reference sequence). V lost 9 bases to trimming and J lost 6 bases, with 27 bases between them. There are 17 residues in the CDR3. The CDR3 nucleotides read TGTGCCAGAACGGGACAAGGGGTTAACCCCGACACCAATGAGCAGTTCTTC. Its protein is CARTGQGVNPDTNEQFF.

This clone has a single count. The chain carries TRBV6-2 or TRBV6-3 and TRBJ2-5; D remains ambiguous. This CDR3 has 16 residues. The V and J ends lost 4 bases and 2 bases respectively, with 17 bases between them. Looked up from germline, CDR1 is MNHEY and CDR2 is SVGEGT. The CDR3 nucleotides read TGTGCCAGCAGTTCCGGACGATCTAACAAGCAAGAGACCCAGTACTTC. Protein: CASSSGRSNKQETQYF.

The chain links TRBV30 to TRBJ2-5; 9 positions agree with TRBD2. Germline V gene sequence: CDR1 GTSNPN, CDR2 SVGIG (reference sequence). The junction had 2 bases not matched to a gene; V was cut back by 0 bases and J by 3 bases. This CDR3 comprises 14 residues. The CDR3 is CAWSVGGGEETQYF. The CDR3 DNA is TGTGCCTGGAGTGTTGGCGGGGGGGAAGAGACCCAGTACTTC.

This chain uses TRBV5-1 with TRBJ1-4; D gene uncertain. CDR3 length: 14 amino acids. V was trimmed by 2 bases and J by 5 bases, leaving 10 bases between them. The germline CDR1 and CDR2 sequences are SGHRS and YFSETQ. The CDR3 reads CASSFATGNEKLFF. The CDR3 bases are TGCGCCAGCAGCTTCGCGACGGGGAATGAAAAACTGTTTTTT.

The sample holds a few counts of this clone. V and J are TRBV4-1 and TRBJ2-1; 9 nucleotides align to TRBD2. The germline gives CDR1 MGHRA, CDR2 YSYEKL. This CDR3 has 16 residues. V lost 0 bases and J lost 10; bases outside the gene matches: 10. The CDR3 loop is CASSQEAGGHAGEQFF. CDR3 DNA: TGCGCCAGCAGCCAAGAGGCGGGGGGGCACGCCGGGGAGCAGTTCTTC.

DNA for the CDR3: TGTGCCAGCAGCCGGCCGGGACTAGCTTACGAGCAGTACTTC. Its protein product is CASSRPGLAYEQYF. The genes are TRBV3-1 (or the pseudogene TRBV3-2) and TRBJ2-7; 9 nucleotides align to TRBD2. There are 14 residues in the CDR3. V lost 4 bases and J lost 4; bases outside the gene matches: 5. Germline loops: CDR1 LGHDT, CDR2 YNNKEL (reference sequence).

V gene TRBV7-2 combines with J gene TRBJ1-1; D ambiguous. Germline CDR1 and CDR2: SGHTA and FQGNSA. This CDR3 has 13 amino acids. The V gene lost 1 base and the J gene lost 7 bases, with 10 bases spanning the gap. The CDR3 sequence: CASSLDWAVEAFF. The CDR3 bases are TGTGCCAGCAGCTTAGATTGGGCAGTTGAAGCTTTCTTT.